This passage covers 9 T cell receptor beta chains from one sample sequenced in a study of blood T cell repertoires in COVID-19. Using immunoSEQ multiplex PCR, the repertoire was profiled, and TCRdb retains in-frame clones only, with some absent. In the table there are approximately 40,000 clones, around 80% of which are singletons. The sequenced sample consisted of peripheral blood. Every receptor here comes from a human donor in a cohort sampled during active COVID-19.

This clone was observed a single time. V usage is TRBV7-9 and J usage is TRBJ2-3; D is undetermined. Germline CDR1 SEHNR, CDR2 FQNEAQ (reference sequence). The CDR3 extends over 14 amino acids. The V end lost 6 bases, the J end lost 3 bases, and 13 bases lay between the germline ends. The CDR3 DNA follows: TGTGCCAGCAGTTTTTTTCCACAGACAGATACGCAGTATTTT. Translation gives CASSFFPQTDTQYF.

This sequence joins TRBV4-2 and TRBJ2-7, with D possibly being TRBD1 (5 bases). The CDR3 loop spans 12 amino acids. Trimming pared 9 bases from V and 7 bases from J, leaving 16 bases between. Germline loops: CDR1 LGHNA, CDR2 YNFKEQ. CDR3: CARGRARCEQYV. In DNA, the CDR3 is TGTGCCAGGGGCAGGGCCCGGTGTGAGCAGTACGTC.

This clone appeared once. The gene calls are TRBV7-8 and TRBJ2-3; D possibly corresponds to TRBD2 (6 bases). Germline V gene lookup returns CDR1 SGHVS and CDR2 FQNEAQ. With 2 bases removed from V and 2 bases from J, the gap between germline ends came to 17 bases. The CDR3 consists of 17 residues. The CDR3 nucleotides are TGTGCCAGCAGCTTAATCCGTGGAGGGGAAGCCACAGATACGCAGTATTTT. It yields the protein CASSLIRGGEATDTQYF.

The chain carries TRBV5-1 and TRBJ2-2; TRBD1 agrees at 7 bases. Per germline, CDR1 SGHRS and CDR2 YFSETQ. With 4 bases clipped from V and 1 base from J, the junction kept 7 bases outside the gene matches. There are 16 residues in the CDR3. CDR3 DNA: TGCGCCAGCAGCCTAGAGGGACAGCTGAACACCGGGGAGCTGTTTTTT. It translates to CASSLEGQLNTGELFF.

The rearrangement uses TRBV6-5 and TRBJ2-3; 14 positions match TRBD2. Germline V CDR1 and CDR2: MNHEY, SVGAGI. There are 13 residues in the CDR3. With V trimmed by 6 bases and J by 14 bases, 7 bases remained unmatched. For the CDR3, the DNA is TGTGCCAGCAGGGGAGGGACTAGCGGGGGCCCGTATTTT. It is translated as CASRGGTSGGPYF.

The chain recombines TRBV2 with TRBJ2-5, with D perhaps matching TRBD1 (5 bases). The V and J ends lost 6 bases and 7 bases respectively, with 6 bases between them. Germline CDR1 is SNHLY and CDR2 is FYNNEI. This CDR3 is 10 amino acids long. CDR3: CASSTGTQYF. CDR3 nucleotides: TGTGCCAGCAGCACAGGGACCCAGTACTTC.

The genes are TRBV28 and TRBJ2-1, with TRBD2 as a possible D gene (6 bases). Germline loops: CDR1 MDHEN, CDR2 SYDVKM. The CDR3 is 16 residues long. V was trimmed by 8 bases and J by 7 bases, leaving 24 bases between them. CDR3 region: CASFTKGLALGNEQFF. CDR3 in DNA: TGTGCCAGCTTCACCAAGGGGCTAGCGTTAGGGAATGAGCAGTTCTTC.

DNA for the CDR3: TGTGCCAGCAGCTTAGTCCAGGGGCAAGAGACCCAGTACTTC. This encodes CASSLVQGQETQYF. The rearrangement joins TRBV11-2 to TRBJ2-5, with a tentative D call TRBD1 (6 bases). V lost 1 base and J 2 bases, leaving 8 bases between the germline ends. This CDR3 spans 14 amino acids. CDR1 and CDR2 (germline): SGHAT, FQNNGV.

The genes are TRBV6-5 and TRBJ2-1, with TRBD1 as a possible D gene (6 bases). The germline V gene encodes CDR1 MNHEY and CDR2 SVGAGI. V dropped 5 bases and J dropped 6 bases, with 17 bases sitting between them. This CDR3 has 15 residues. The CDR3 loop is CASSPDSPAANEQFF. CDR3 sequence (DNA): TGTGCCAGCAGTCCGGACAGCCCGGCCGCCAATGAGCAGTTCTTC.